This TCR beta chain was documented in a study of Graves' ophthalmopathy and Graves' hyperthyroidism. The diagnostic workup employed clinical symptoms, serum thyroxine, TRAb, thyroid ultrasound and orbital computed tomography. Isolation of PBMCs was performed using roughly 10 ml of fresh peripheral blood. RNA served as the template for amplifying TCR beta CDR3 regions. Following a first-round RT-PCR that used HTBI primers, a second-round multiplex PCR was carried out. TCRdb re-derived calls from the multiplex PCR reads in MiXCR, one entry per CDR3 protein. The repertoire consists of hundreds of thousands of distinct CDR3 sequences, with about 22% occurring once and the leading ten covering around 40%. Sequenced sample: peripheral blood. The source of this sequence is a woman between 50 and 59 years old with Graves' ophthalmopathy.

The DNA of the CDR3 is TGTGCCAGCAGTTACACTGATCAGCCCCAGCATTTT. This gives the protein CASSYTDQPQHF. V gene TRBV6-5 combines with J gene TRBJ1-5, with unresolved D. The CDR3 sequence is 12 residues long. Trimming cost V 2 bases and J 5 bases, with 4 bases left between them. Germline-derived CDR1 and CDR2 are MNHEY and SVGAGI.